The clone carrying this TCR beta chain was seen a single time. Libraries were prepared by immunoSEQ multiplex PCR; TCRdb keeps only in-frame clonotypes and omits some of them. This table has some 64,000 clones, roughly 90% appearing once. The germline CDR1 and CDR2 sequences are SEHNR and FQNEAQ (reference sequence). V was trimmed by 4 bases and J by 8 bases, leaving 26 bases between them. CDR3 length: 17 amino acids. The source of the sample is a study of lymphopenia after photon versus proton radiotherapy. The chain employs TRBV7-9 and TRBJ1-2; D possibly corresponds to TRBD1 (5 bases). The source of this sequence is an elderly man with esophageal cancer. This specimen consisted of peripheral blood, obtained from a patient treated with proton-based radiotherapy. CDR3 amino acids: CASSSEGNRQGLGGYTF. The CDR3 coding sequence is TGTGCCAGCAGCTCGGAAGGGAATCGGCAGGGACTCGGCGGCTACACCTTC.